The 21 T cell receptor beta chains in this list originate from one sample, sequenced in a study of cytomegalovirus exposure and HLA in healthy donors. 60 Vbeta and 13 Jbeta primers were used in PCR. Sequencing used immunoSEQ multiplex PCR; TCRdb keeps in-frame clones, though not all of them. Found here are some 180,000 clones, 75% to 85% of them singletons; the top ten hold roughly 3.7%. The specimen was PBMCs. These receptors originate from an older woman in good health and CMV-seropositive.

The V and J genes are TRBV28 and TRBJ1-5; weak D call: TRBD1 (5 bases). Trimming removed 8 bases from V and 5 bases from J, with 19 bases in between. The V gene's germline CDR1 is MDHEN and CDR2 SYDVKM. This CDR3 is 15 amino acids long. The CDR3 DNA follows: TGTGCCAGCCAAACCTACCAGGGATATCATCAGCCCCAGCATTTT. Residues: CASQTYQGYHQPQHF. Drawing the rest from reference TRBV28 and TRBJ1-5, the complete variable domain is DVKVTQSSRYLVKRTGEKVFLECVQDMDHENMFWYRQDPGLGLRLIYFSYDVKMKEKGDIPEGYSVSREKKERFSLILESASTNQTSMYLCASQTYQGYHQPQHFGDGTRLSIL.

The genes are TRBV30 and TRBJ2-7, with 9 bases fitting TRBD1. Trimming cost V 5 bases and J 1 base; bases outside gene matches: 3. The V gene's germline CDR1 is GTSNPN and CDR2 SVGIG (reference sequence). The CDR3 runs to 13 residues. The CDR3 DNA sequence: TGTGCCTGGCGGGGACAGGGATCCTACGAGCAGTACTTC. Its protein is CAWRGQGSYEQYF.

This clone appeared a few times. One end of the junction fails to match germline, which may point to a read error. The gene calls are TRBV7-7 and TRBJ2-5; 14 bases map to TRBD2. Germline lookup yields CDR1 SSHAT and CDR2 FNYEAQ (reference sequence). CDR3 length: 14 amino acids. In nucleotides, the CDR3 is TGTGCTAGCAGCGGACTAGCGGGAGGAGAGACCCAGTACTTC. This encodes CASSGLAGGETQYF.

The chain joins TRBV28 to TRBJ1-2; D call uncertain. The CDR3 is 12 residues long. V was trimmed by 9 bases and J by 4 bases, leaving 12 bases between them. The germline CDR1 and CDR2 sequences are MDHEN and SYDVKM. In nucleotides, the CDR3 is TGTGCCAGTAGACTAGGCGGCTATGGCTACACCTTC. Protein product: CASRLGGYGYTF.

The chain uses TRBV7-2 and TRBJ2-5, with 10 bases identical to TRBD2. The CDR3 has 17 amino acids. Trimming removed 2 bases from V and 2 bases from J; junction bases left unmatched: 8. Germline V gene data show CDR1 as SGHTA and CDR2 as FQGNSA. The CDR3 sequence is CASSLPGSGGPQETQYF. CDR3 nucleotide sequence: TGTGCCAGCAGCTTACCGGGTAGCGGGGGGCCTCAAGAGACCCAGTACTTC.

The rearrangement uses TRBV14 and TRBJ2-1; the match to TRBD1 covers 9 bases. J gave up 4 bases and V 3 bases, and 7 bases lay outside the gene matches. The CDR3 extends over 16 amino acids. Per the germline V gene, CDR1 is SGHDN and CDR2 is FVKESK. The CDR3 spells CASSHYGQGFYNEQFF. DNA of the CDR3: TGTGCCAGCAGCCATTACGGACAGGGGTTTTACAATGAGCAGTTCTTC.

In this sample, this clone turned up once. Germline and junction disagree at one end, which may indicate a read error. The rearrangement links TRBV5-1 to TRBJ2-7; 9 bases map to TRBD2. There are 15 residues in the CDR3. Germline lookup yields CDR1 SGHRS and CDR2 YFSETQ. The CDR3 DNA sequence: TGCGCCAGCGGCTTATCTAGCGGGATTTCCTACGAGCAGTACTTC. This encodes CASGLSSGISYEQYF.

This clone has only one observation. V and J are TRBV7-2 and TRBJ2-1, with 9 bases lining up with TRBD2. V shed 1 base and J 4 bases; nucleotides not matched to a gene: 2. CDR3 length: 15 residues. Germline CDR1 and CDR2: SGHTA and FQGNSA. CDR3 sequence (DNA): TGTGCCAGCAGCTTAGAAGCGGGAGGTTACAATGAGCAGTTCTTC. Amino acids: CASSLEAGGYNEQFF.

CDR3 sequence: CASRTSRGTGRTDTQYF. CDR3 bases: TGTGCCAGCAGGACCTCCAGGGGGACAGGACGCACAGATACGCAGTATTTT. This chain links TRBV2 with TRBJ2-3; 8 bases align to TRBD1. The ends lost 6 bases at V and 1 base at J; junction bases unmatched: 12. The CDR3 runs to 17 residues. CDR1 is SNHLY and CDR2 is FYNNEI in the germline V gene.

This chain joins TRBV7-2 and TRBJ1-6; 9 positions match TRBD1. Germline V gene lookup returns CDR1 SGHTA and CDR2 FQGNSA. This CDR3 region has 14 residues. V lost 5 bases to trimming and J lost 10 bases; unmatched junction nucleotides: 6. The CDR3 DNA is TGTGCCAGCAGCCTGGGACAGGGAGGATCACCCCTCCACTTT. This sequence encodes CASSLGQGGSPLHF. The full variable domain, rest sourced from reference TRBV7-2 and TRBJ1-6, is GAGVSQSPSNKVTEKGKDVELRCDPISGHTALYWYRQSLGQGLEFLIYFQGNSAPDKSGLPSDRFSAERTGGSVSTLTIQRTQQEDSAVYLCASSLGQGGSPLHFGNGTRLTVT.

The chain recombines TRBV19 with TRBJ2-1; TRBD2 agrees at 8 bases. Trimming removed 7 bases from V and 1 base from J; junction bases left unmatched: 12. The CDR3 covers 17 residues. The germline V gene encodes CDR1 LNHDA and CDR2 SQIVND (reference sequence). The CDR3, as DNA: TGTGCCAGTACCTTCAGGAGCGGGAGCGCTTCCTACAATGAGCAGTTCTTC. Its translation is CASTFRSGSASYNEQFF.

The chain combines TRBV21-1 with TRBJ1-2. TRBV21-1 is labeled a pseudogene. This CDR3 comprises 14 residues. The CDR3 sequence is CASSPGGPNYGYTF. In DNA form, the CDR3 reads TGTGCCAGCAGCCCAGGAGGGCCCAACTATGGCTACACCTTC.

The rearrangement links TRBV19 to TRBJ2-7; maybe TRBD2 (6 bases). The CDR3 totals 15 residues. From germline, CDR1 is LNHDA and CDR2 SQIVND (reference sequence). The ends were cut back, 3 bases at V and 2 bases at J, with 14 bases in the middle. The CDR3, as DNA: TGTGCCAGTAGTATCTCTCTGACTAGGGCCTACGAGCAGTACTTC. Translating gives CASSISLTRAYEQYF.

Only one count was recorded for this clone. This sequence joins TRBV4-2 and TRBJ2-3, with 15 bases fitting TRBD2. The CDR3 loop spans 19 amino acids. V lost 1 base and J lost 2; bases outside the gene matches: 7. Germline V CDR1 and CDR2: LGHNA, YNFKEQ. In DNA, the CDR3 is TGTGCCAGCAGCCAAGCTAGGACTAGCGGGGGGGGGTCCACAGATACGCAGTATTTT. This sequence encodes CASSQARTSGGGSTDTQYF.

The rearrangement uses TRBV5-4 and TRBJ1-1, with 7 positions matching TRBD1. The CDR3 spans 14 residues. Germline CDR1 is SGHNT and CDR2 is YYREEE (reference sequence). Trimming cost V 5 bases and J 3 bases; bases outside gene matches: 7. The CDR3 protein is CASRPKTGDTEAFF. Written as DNA, the CDR3 is TGTGCCAGCAGGCCTAAAACAGGGGACACTGAAGCTTTCTTT.

Regarding this clone: A junction boundary mismatches the germline segment, possibly from a read error. The gene calls are TRBV30 and TRBJ2-6; perhaps TRBD1 as D (5 bases). The germline V gene encodes CDR1 GTSNPN and CDR2 SVGIG (reference sequence). The CDR3 covers 15 residues. CDR3: CAWSRPQSGANGLTF. The CDR3 coding sequence is TGTGCCTGGAGTAGGCCCCAATCTGGGGCCAACGGCCTGACTTTC.

The rearrangement joins TRBV11-2 to TRBJ1-1, with D possibly TRBD1 on 6 matching bases. Looked up from germline, CDR1 is SGHAT and CDR2 is FQNNGV. The CDR3 contains 14 residues. Trimming removed 7 bases at V and 1 base at J, with 13 bases between. This CDR3 reads CASTFVGANTEAFF. The CDR3 DNA is TGTGCCAGCACTTTTGTGGGGGCGAACACTGAAGCTTTCTTT. The entire variable domain, with the rest obtained from reference TRBV11-2 and TRBJ1-1, is as follows: EAGVAQSPRYKIIEKRQSVAFWCNPISGHATLYWYQQILGQGPKLLIQFQNNGVVDDSQLPKDRFSAERLKGVDSTLKIQPAKLEDSAVYLCASTFVGANTEAFFGQGTRLTVV.

The chain couples TRBV5-1 to TRBJ2-5; D possibly corresponds to TRBD1 (6 bases). V lost 2 bases and J 2 bases, leaving 10 bases between the germline ends. This CDR3 region has 14 residues. Germline V lookup: CDR1 SGHRS, CDR2 YFSETQ. The CDR3 loop reads CASSFGQLQETQYF. The DNA for the CDR3 is TGCGCCAGCAGCTTCGGACAGCTACAAGAGACCCAGTACTTC.

The rearrangement links TRBV30 to TRBJ2-7; D is perhaps TRBD2 (5 bases). V lost 4 bases, J lost 2 bases, and 12 bases lay in between. Germline V gene sequence: CDR1 GTSNPN, CDR2 SVGIG (reference sequence). CDR3 size: 13 residues. The CDR3 nucleotides are TGTGCCTGGAACAGCGGACGACCCTACGAGCAGTACTTC. Its protein product is CAWNSGRPYEQYF.

In this sample, this clone turned up many times. This CDR3 reads CASSYLGQANYEQYF. DNA for the CDR3: TGTGCCAGCAGTTACCTTGGACAGGCGAACTACGAGCAGTACTTC. The J gene is TRBJ2-7, the V gene TRBV6-6, with 7 bases fitting TRBD1. In germline, CDR1 is MNHNY, CDR2 SVGAGI (reference sequence). Trimming removed 2 bases from V and 3 bases from J; junction bases left unmatched: 7. This CDR3 comprises 15 residues.

This clone was picked up one time. The V gene is TRBV11-2, the J gene TRBJ2-5, with a weak D call TRBD2 (6 bases). The CDR3 loop spans 15 amino acids. Germline V gene data show CDR1 as SGHAT and CDR2 as FQNNGV. V was cut by 2 bases and J by 1 base, with 11 bases left in between. The CDR3 here is CASSLSPAGQETQYF. As DNA, the CDR3 is TGTGCCAGCAGCTTATCTCCAGCGGGCCAAGAGACCCAGTACTTC.